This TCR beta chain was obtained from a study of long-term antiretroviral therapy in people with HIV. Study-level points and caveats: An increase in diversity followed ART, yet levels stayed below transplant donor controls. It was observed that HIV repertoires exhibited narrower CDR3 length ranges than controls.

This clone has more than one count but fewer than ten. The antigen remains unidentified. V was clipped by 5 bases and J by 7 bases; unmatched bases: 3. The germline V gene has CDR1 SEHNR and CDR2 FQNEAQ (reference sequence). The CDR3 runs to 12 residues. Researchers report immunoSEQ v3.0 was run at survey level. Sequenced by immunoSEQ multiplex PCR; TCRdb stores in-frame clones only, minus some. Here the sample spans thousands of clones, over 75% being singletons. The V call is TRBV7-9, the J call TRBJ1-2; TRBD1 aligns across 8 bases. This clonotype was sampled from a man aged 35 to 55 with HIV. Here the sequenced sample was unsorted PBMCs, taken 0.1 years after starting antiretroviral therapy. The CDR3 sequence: CASSPGQGGYTF. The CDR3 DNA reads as TGTGCCAGCAGCCCAGGACAGGGTGGCTACACCTTC.